A single sample gave rise to the 26 T cell receptor beta chains below, sequenced in a study of OX40 agonist ivuxolimab in advanced cancers. The data were produced by immunoSEQ multiplex PCR, yet TCRdb's version contains in-frame clones alone and is incomplete. This sample has some 98,000 clones, with about nine tenths found just once. This specimen was CD4+ or CD8+ T cells sorted from blood, taken in a trial of the OX40 agonist ivuxolimab. These receptors were taken from an adult with an advanced solid tumor such as melanoma, head and neck, liver or kidney cancer.

This clone was detected a few times. The V and J genes are TRBV6-7 and TRBJ2-1, with 9 bases identical to TRBD1. TRBV6-7 is an open reading frame, and its role is uncertain. Germline trimming cut 9 bases from V and 8 bases from J; bases unmatched to any gene: 11. The CDR3 is 14 amino acids. CDR3 DNA sequence: TGTGCCAGACAGGGGGCTAGTGAGGAGGATGAGCAGTTCTTC. This translates into CARQGASEEDEQFF.

The chain employs TRBV6-1 and TRBJ1-5; D gene uncertain. Germline V gene data show CDR1 as MNHNS and CDR2 as SASEGT. Deletions cut 3 bases from V and 3 bases from J, with 12 bases between. The CDR3 length is 15 residues. The CDR3 nucleotides read TGTGCCAGCAGTGACCAGCCAGGAAACAATCAGCCCCAGCATTTT. It translates to CASSDQPGNNQPQHF.

The genes are TRBV27 and TRBJ1-4; 10 bases are shared with TRBD1. Trimming at V came to 5 bases and at J to 5 bases, leaving 2 bases not matched to a gene. The V gene's germline CDR1 is MNHEY and CDR2 SMNVEV (reference sequence). This CDR3 has 14 amino acids. DNA of the CDR3: TGTGCCAGCAGTATGGGACAGGGGAATGAAAAACTGTTTTTT. Translation gives CASSMGQGNEKLFF.

This chain connects TRBV19 to TRBJ2-1; 14 bases fit TRBD2. This CDR3 has 17 amino acids. V lost 2 bases to trimming and J lost 8 bases; unmatched junction nucleotides: 8. Germline CDR1 LNHDA, CDR2 SQIVND (reference sequence). The CDR3 nucleotides read TGTGCCAGTAGTATAAATCCGACTAGCGGGGGGGCCCATGAGCAGTTCTTC. Translated: CASSINPTSGGAHEQFF. The whole variable domain, remainder taken from reference TRBV19 and TRBJ2-1, is DGGITQSPKYLFRKEGQNVTLSCEQNLNHDAMYWYRQDPGQGLRLIYYSQIVNDFQKGDIAEGYSVSREKKESFPLTVTSAQKNPTAFYLCASSINPTSGGAHEQFFGPGTRLTVL.

The genes are TRBV12-5 and TRBJ1-5, with TRBD1 as a possible D gene (6 bases). V was shortened by 2 bases and J by 3 bases, with 17 bases between the two germline ends. Germline V gene lookup returns CDR1 LGHNT and CDR2 FRNRAP. CDR3 length: 17 amino acids. CDR3 in DNA: TGTGCTAGTGGTTTGCCCGGGGGGGGCACGAACAATCAGCCCCAGCATTTT. This sequence encodes CASGLPGGGTNNQPQHF. Filled out from reference TRBV12-5 and TRBJ1-5, the complete variable domain reads DARVTQTPRHKVTEMGQEVTMRCQPILGHNTVFWYRQTMMQGLELLAYFRNRAPLDDSGMPKDRFSAEMPDATLATLKIQPSEPRDSAVYFCASGLPGGGTNNQPQHFGDGTRLSIL.

This clone was observed a single time. The chain is built from TRBV7-9 and TRBJ2-4, with D possibly called TRBD1 or TRBD2 (6 bases each). CDR3 size: 15 residues. The V and J ends lost 7 bases and 8 bases respectively, with 21 bases between them. Germline CDR1 and CDR2: SEHNR and FQNEAQ (reference sequence). The CDR3: CASTGGGRPIDIQYF. DNA of the CDR3: TGTGCCAGCACCGGAGGGGGGCGCCCAATTGACATTCAGTACTTC.

The chain is built from TRBV5-1 and TRBJ1-3, with 7 positions matching TRBD1. J gave up 7 bases and V 5 bases, and 0 bases lay outside the gene matches. The CDR3 is 11 residues long. Germline assignment: CDR1 SGHRS and CDR2 YFSETQ. Written as DNA, the CDR3 is TGCGCCAGCAGACAGGGGAACACCATATATTTT. It specifies CASRQGNTIYF.

The rearrangement uses TRBV9 and TRBJ2-7, with 8 positions matching TRBD2. The CDR3 runs 14 residues. CDR1 is SGDLS, CDR2 YYNGEE, per germline. The ends lost 0 bases at V and 2 bases at J; junction bases unmatched: 1. The chain's CDR3 is CASSVGAGAYEQYF. DNA for the CDR3: TGTGCCAGCAGCGTAGGAGCGGGGGCCTACGAGCAGTACTTC.

In this sample, this clone turned up a few times. V gene TRBV29-1 combines with J gene TRBJ1-1, with 9 bases fitting TRBD1. CDR1 is SQVTM and CDR2 is ANQGSEA in the germline V gene. The CDR3 loop spans 16 amino acids. J gave up 1 base and V 5 bases, and 11 bases lay outside the gene matches. CDR3 DNA sequence: TGCAGCGTTTCCCAAAGACCGGGACAGGGGAACACTGAAGCTTTCTTT. Encoded protein: CSVSQRPGQGNTEAFF.

The V and J genes are TRBV2 and TRBJ2-5; D remains ambiguous. From germline, CDR1 is SNHLY and CDR2 FYNNEI. Trimming pared 1 base from V and 7 bases from J, leaving 13 bases between. CDR3 length: 14 residues. The CDR3 loop is CASSEGLIIGTQYF. CDR3 nucleotide sequence: TGTGCCAGCAGTGAAGGTCTCATAATAGGGACCCAGTACTTC.

J is TRBJ2-3 and V is TRBV4-3; perhaps TRBD2 as D (5 bases). V lost 0 bases to trimming and J lost 0 bases, with 16 bases between them. CDR3 size: 18 residues. Germline CDR1 LGHNA, CDR2 YSLEER. DNA of the CDR3: TGCGCCAGCAGCCAAGATGACTATCAAGCATCTAGCACAGATACGCAGTATTTT. Translation gives CASSQDDYQASSTDTQYF.

This chain connects TRBV7-3 to TRBJ2-1; D not certain. V lost 5 bases, J lost 8 bases, and 22 bases lay in between. The CDR3 sequence is 16 residues long. Looked up from germline, CDR1 is SGHTA and CDR2 is FQGTGA. The CDR3 region is CASSPPGRVSSDEQFF. Here the CDR3 DNA reads TGTGCCAGCAGCCCACCAGGACGAGTTAGCAGCGATGAGCAGTTCTTC.

The rearrangement uses TRBV6-5 and TRBJ2-1, with 8 bases identical to TRBD2. The CDR3 spans 14 residues. V lost 6 bases to trimming and J lost 1 base; unmatched junction nucleotides: 2. The germline V gene has CDR1 MNHEY and CDR2 SVGAGI. The CDR3 spells CASRLADSYNEQFF. The CDR3 DNA sequence: TGTGCCAGCAGACTAGCGGATTCCTACAATGAGCAGTTCTTC.

The V gene is TRBV9, the J gene TRBJ2-5, with 7 nucleotides matching TRBD1. Germline values: CDR1 SGDLS, CDR2 YYNGEE. Trimming at V came to 3 bases and at J to 1 base, leaving 6 bases not matched to a gene. This CDR3 comprises 15 residues. The CDR3 loop reads CASSASGGSQETQYF. The CDR3, as DNA: TGTGCCAGCAGCGCCTCAGGGGGTTCCCAAGAGACCCAGTACTTC. Full variable domain (rest looked up from reference TRBV9 and TRBJ2-5): DSGVTQTPKHLITATGQRVTLRCSPRSGDLSVYWYQQSLDQGLQFLIQYYNGEERAKGNILERFSAQQFPDLHSELNLSSLELGDSALYFCASSASGGSQETQYFGPGTRLLVL.

The chain links TRBV11-2 to TRBJ1-2, with D tentatively TRBD1 (6 bases). Trimming took off 5 bases at V and 8 bases at J, with 12 bases between the two ends. The CDR3 runs 12 residues. Germline CDR1 reads SGHAT; CDR2 reads FQNNGV. The CDR3 here is CASSAGARGYTF. For the CDR3, the DNA is TGTGCCAGCAGCGCAGGGGCGAGGGGCTACACCTTC.

Within the sample, this clone is medium-sized. The chain joins TRBV4-3 to TRBJ1-2, with no clear D. The length of the CDR3 is 13 residues. Germline V gene data show CDR1 as LGHNA and CDR2 as YSLEER. Trimming pared 2 bases from V and 10 bases from J, leaving 14 bases between. The CDR3, as DNA: TGCGCCAGCAGCCAACGGTTTCCGGGAGACTACACCTTC. Translating gives CASSQRFPGDYTF.

This clone occurred once. V gene TRBV21-1 combines with J gene TRBJ1-4; the DNA was not used to check the table's D call, TRBD1. TRBV21-1 represents a pseudogene. The CDR3 runs 14 residues. The CDR3 region has the DNA TGTGCCAGCAGCAGAGACAACAGAGCTGAAAAACTGTTTTTT. Translating it yields CASSRDNRAEKLFF.

This sequence joins TRBV14 and TRBJ2-5, with TRBD2 matching over 15 bases. V was clipped by 0 bases and J by 0 bases; unmatched bases: 5. The germline gives CDR1 SGHDN, CDR2 FVKESK. The CDR3 extends over 19 amino acids. CDR3 protein: CASSQDLGTSGGYQETQYF. As DNA, the CDR3 is TGTGCCAGCAGCCAAGACTTGGGGACTAGCGGGGGGTACCAAGAGACCCAGTACTTC.

This rearrangement joins TRBV4-1 to TRBJ2-5; the match to TRBD2 covers 14 bases. J lost 4 bases, V lost 4 bases, and 5 bases had no gene match. The CDR3 is made up of 16 amino acids. CDR1 and CDR2 (germline): MGHRA, YSYEKL. The CDR3 region has the DNA TGCGCCAGCAGCCTAAGACTAGCGGGGGGGGGAGAGACCCAGTACTTC. Its translation is CASSLRLAGGGETQYF.

The rearrangement links TRBV18 to TRBJ2-7; D is possibly TRBD2 (6 bases). Trimming left V 0 bases short and J 2 bases short, with 11 bases between. CDR3 size: 15 residues. Germline V gene lookup returns CDR1 KGHSH and CDR2 LQKENI. In DNA form, the CDR3 reads TGTGCCAGCTCACCACCGTACGGGGGACCCTACGAGCAGTACTTC. This sequence encodes CASSPPYGGPYEQYF.

V is TRBV5-1 and J is TRBJ1-5; 8 nucleotides agree with TRBD1. The germline V gene encodes CDR1 SGHRS and CDR2 YFSETQ. The J segment lost 7 bases and the V segment lost 4 bases, leaving 10 bases of the junction unmatched. There are 15 residues in the CDR3. The CDR3 sequence is CASSPRLTGVQPQHF. CDR3 nucleotide sequence: TGCGCCAGCAGCCCCCGTCTGACAGGGGTGCAGCCCCAGCATTTT.

The V and J genes are TRBV10-3 and TRBJ2-7, with 7 bases identical to TRBD1. Unmatched junction bases numbered 4, after V lost 5 bases and J lost 6 bases. The CDR3 sequence is 12 residues long. The V gene's germline CDR1 is ENHRY and CDR2 SYGVKD. In DNA form, the CDR3 reads TGTGCCATCAGTCCACAGGGGCTCGAGCAGTACTTC. As protein: CAISPQGLEQYF.

This rearrangement joins TRBV5-6 to TRBJ2-3, with a tentative D call TRBD1 (5 bases). Germline V CDR1 and CDR2: SGHDT, YYEEEE. The V end was cut by 4 bases, the J end by 10 bases, with 19 bases between. The CDR3 has 14 amino acids. CDR3: CASSPPSGLESQYF. CDR3 nucleotide sequence: TGTGCCAGCAGCCCGCCTTCAGGGTTGGAATCGCAGTATTTT. The whole variable domain, remainder taken from reference TRBV5-6 and TRBJ2-3, is DAGVTQSPTHLIKTRGQQVTLRCSPKSGHDTVSWYQQALGQGPQFIFQYYEEEERQRGNFPDRFSGHQFPNYSSELNVNALLLGDSALYLCASSPPSGLESQYFGPGTRLTVL.

The sample holds one count of this clone. In DNA, the CDR3 is TGTGCCAGCAGCTTACAGACTAGCGGGAGATTAGAGCAGTTCTTC. Translated: CASSLQTSGRLEQFF. The J gene is TRBJ2-1, the V gene TRBV5-4; 12 positions agree with TRBD2. This CDR3 contains 15 residues. The junction had 7 bases not matched to a gene; V was cut back by 2 bases and J by 10 bases. Germline CDR1 SGHNT, CDR2 YYREEE (reference sequence).

The rearrangement uses TRBV10-3 and TRBJ1-1; 8 bases match TRBD1. The CDR3 is made up of 14 amino acids. The junction had 4 bases not matched to a gene; V was cut back by 3 bases and J by 4 bases. Germline V gene lookup returns CDR1 ENHRY and CDR2 SYGVKD. The CDR3 DNA reads as TGTGCCATCAGTGACCCCACAGGGGGCACTGAAGCTTTCTTT. Protein: CAISDPTGGTEAFF.

V is TRBV2 and J is TRBJ1-2, with D maybe TRBD1 (5 bases). The CDR3 loop spans 14 amino acids. The germline V gene encodes CDR1 SNHLY and CDR2 FYNNEI. Trimming shortened V by 4 bases and J by 6 bases, and 15 bases separated the two germline ends. The chain's CDR3 is CASSVRGQDDGYTF. The CDR3 nucleotides are TGTGCCAGCAGTGTAAGGGGTCAGGACGATGGCTACACCTTC. The whole variable domain, remainder taken from reference TRBV2 and TRBJ1-2, is EPEVTQTPSHQVTQMGQEVILRCVPISNHLYFYWYRQILGQKVEFLVSFYNNEISEKSEIFDDQFSVERPDGSNFTLKIRSTKLEDSAMYFCASSVRGQDDGYTFGSGTRLTVV.